These 24 T cell receptor beta chains were sequenced from one sample in a study of blood T cell repertoires in COVID-19. The protocol was immunoSEQ multiplex PCR, while the TCRdb copy is restricted to in-frame clones and leaves out a portion. The sample includes approximately 100,000 clones, around 86% seen only once; the top ten take about 25%. The sample consisted of peripheral blood. The receptors here all came from a human donor in a cohort sampled during active COVID-19.

This CDR3 reads CAEGAGNTIYF. CDR3 DNA: TGTGCCGAGGGGGCGGGAAACACCATATATTTT. The chain has TRBV28 and TRBJ1-3; 7 bases match TRBD1. Germline lookup yields CDR1 MDHEN and CDR2 SYDVKM. There are 11 residues in the CDR3. V shed 11 bases and J 4 bases; nucleotides not matched to a gene: 2. The complete variable domain, with remaining parts taken from reference TRBV28 and TRBJ1-3, reads DVKVTQSSRYLVKRTGEKVFLECVQDMDHENMFWYRQDPGLGLRLIYFSYDVKMKEKGDIPEGYSVSREKKERFSLILESASTNQTSMYLCAEGAGNTIYFGEGSWLTVV.

The chain employs TRBV6-2 or TRBV6-3 and TRBJ1-1; D not resolved. The CDR3 runs 13 residues. V lost 6 bases to trimming and J lost 2 bases, with 10 bases between them. In germline, CDR1 is MNHEY, CDR2 SVGEGT. CDR3 region: CASSPAGNTEAFF. Written as DNA, the CDR3 is TGTGCCAGCAGCCCCGCAGGCAACACTGAAGCTTTCTTT.

The chain is built from TRBV6-5 and TRBJ2-5; D might be TRBD2 (6 bases). The V gene lost 1 base and the J gene lost 3 bases, with 9 bases spanning the gap. The germline V gene has CDR1 MNHEY and CDR2 SVGAGI. The CDR3 extends over 14 amino acids. CDR3 sequence: CASSYWEDKETQYF. The CDR3 DNA reads TGTGCCAGCAGTTACTGGGAGGATAAAGAGACCCAGTACTTC.

The chain is built from TRBV19 and TRBJ2-7, with TRBD1 matching 9 bases. Germline V gives CDR1 LNHDA, CDR2 SQIVND (reference sequence). V shed 5 bases and J 0 bases; nucleotides not matched to a gene: 5. CDR3 length equals 15 residues. DNA for the CDR3: TGTGCCAGTAGTTCCTCGGGACAGGGCTCCTACGAGCAGTACTTC. Protein: CASSSSGQGSYEQYF.

The chain is built from TRBV7-7 and TRBJ2-5; no reliable D call. The V end was cut by 3 bases, the J end by 2 bases, with 7 bases between. This CDR3 is built from 13 residues. Germline CDR1 and CDR2: SSHAT and FNYEAQ (reference sequence). CDR3 protein: CASSFGSQETQYF. DNA for the CDR3: TGTGCCAGCAGCTTCGGGTCTCAAGAGACCCAGTACTTC.

This clone was seen only a few times. This chain uses TRBV9 with TRBJ2-1, with 10 bases identical to TRBD2. CDR1 and CDR2 (germline): SGDLS, YYNGEE. The V and J ends lost 4 bases and 6 bases, in that order; junction bases with no gene match: 10. The CDR3 runs to 16 residues. The CDR3 nucleotides are TGTGCCAGCAGCCCCCGAGGAATAGCGGGGGGCAATGAGCAGTTCTTC. The encoded protein is CASSPRGIAGGNEQFF.

The chain uses TRBV9 and TRBJ2-1; D perhaps matches TRBD2 (5 bases). Germline V gives CDR1 SGDLS, CDR2 YYNGEE. Trimming removed 4 bases at V and 12 bases at J, with 17 bases between. This CDR3 region has 13 residues. CDR3 amino acids: CASSHAGLRGQFF. CDR3 DNA: TGTGCCAGCAGCCATGCGGGTCTCCGGGGGCAGTTCTTC.

This rearrangement joins TRBV6-6 to TRBJ2-7; the D gene is possibly TRBD2 (5 bases). V lost 7 bases and J lost 3, with 16 bases in between. This CDR3 has 14 amino acids. The germline gives CDR1 MNHNY, CDR2 SVGAGI (reference sequence). The CDR3 DNA reads TGTGCCAGCAACCCAGCCGGGGATTACTACGAGCAGTACTTC. Residues: CASNPAGDYYEQYF.

The V and J genes are TRBV18 and TRBJ1-1; 8 bases match TRBD1. CDR1 and CDR2 (germline): KGHSH, LQKENI. Trimming removed 3 bases from V and 0 bases from J; junction bases left unmatched: 3. The CDR3 length is 15 residues. The CDR3 region has the DNA TGTGCCAGCTCACCCCTCAGGGGGCTGAACACTGAAGCTTTCTTT. As protein: CASSPLRGLNTEAFF. Variable domain in full (rest from reference TRBV18 and TRBJ1-1): NAGVMQNPRHLVRRRGQEARLRCSPMKGHSHVYWYRQLPEEGLKFMVYLQKENIIDESGMPKERFSAEFPKEGPSILRIQQVVRGDSAAYFCASSPLRGLNTEAFFGQGTRLTVV.

The chain uses TRBV9 and TRBJ2-2, with a tentative D call TRBD2 (5 bases). V lost 0 bases and J 7 bases, leaving 13 bases between the germline ends. The germline V gene encodes CDR1 SGDLS and CDR2 YYNGEE. The CDR3 spans 15 residues. The CDR3 reads CASSVGTAWGGELFF. CDR3 bases: TGTGCCAGCAGCGTAGGGACTGCCTGGGGCGGGGAGCTGTTTTTT.

J is TRBJ2-5 and V is TRBV7-2; 7 bases fit TRBD2. Germline CDR1 is SGHTA and CDR2 is FQGNSA. Trimming took 5 bases from V and 5 from J; bases not matched to a gene: 5. The CDR3 length is 13 residues. CDR3 region: CASSGGVGETQYF. The CDR3 DNA is TGTGCCAGCAGCGGGGGGGTCGGCGAGACCCAGTACTTC.

J is TRBJ2-1 and V is TRBV6-5; tentatively, D is TRBD2 (6 bases). From germline, CDR1 is MNHEY and CDR2 SVGAGI. The CDR3 contains 16 residues. Trimming stripped 0 bases from V and 3 bases from J, with 12 bases between. CDR3 region: CASSYSIRGSYNEQFF. CDR3 coding DNA: TGTGCCAGCAGTTACTCGATCCGGGGGAGCTACAATGAGCAGTTCTTC.

This clone was recorded at least ten times. The J gene is TRBJ2-7, the V gene TRBV3-1 (or the pseudogene TRBV3-2), with a possible D match to TRBD1 (5 bases). V lost 0 bases and J 4 bases, leaving 19 bases between the germline ends. From germline, CDR1 is LGHDT and CDR2 YNNKEL (reference sequence). The CDR3 length is 17 residues. The CDR3 DNA sequence: TGTGCCAGCAGCCAAGATGAGAGACAGCCTCCCGGGTACGAGCAGTACTTC. Its translation: CASSQDERQPPGYEQYF.

DNA of the CDR3: TGTGCCAGCAGCTTAGGGGGCATATCTGAAGCTTTCTTT. As protein: CASSLGGISEAFF. The chain uses TRBV5-5 and TRBJ1-1; 7 positions match TRBD1. CDR3 length: 13 amino acids. Per the germline V gene, CDR1 is SGHKS and CDR2 is YYEKEE (reference sequence). V was pared by 2 bases and J by 6 bases, with 4 bases of the junction left unmatched. Filled out from reference TRBV5-5 and TRBJ1-1, the complete variable domain reads DAGVTQSPTHLIKTRGQQVTLRCSPISGHKSVSWYQQVLGQGPQFIFQYYEKEERGRGNFPDRFSARQFPNYSSELNVNALLLGDSALYLCASSLGGISEAFFGQGTRLTVV.

The genes are TRBV6-2 or TRBV6-3 and TRBJ2-1, with 9 bases that match TRBD2. CDR1 and CDR2 (germline): MNHEY, SVGEGT. J gave up 3 bases and V 2 bases, and 11 bases lay outside the gene matches. The CDR3 totals 18 residues. CDR3 in DNA: TGTGCCAGCAGTTACCCTCTAAGCGGGAGGCCGGACTACAATGAGCAGTTCTTC. Amino acid sequence: CASSYPLSGRPDYNEQFF.

The chain has TRBV10-3 and TRBJ1-1; 7 bases line up with TRBD1. The J segment lost 5 bases and the V segment lost 7 bases, leaving 10 bases of the junction unmatched. The CDR3 has 14 residues. The germline V gene has CDR1 ENHRY and CDR2 SYGVKD. CDR3 in amino acids: CAITIRGLATEAFF. CDR3 sequence (DNA): TGTGCCATCACAATAAGGGGGCTGGCGACTGAAGCTTTCTTT.

The chain employs TRBV7-2 and TRBJ1-2; TRBD1 aligns across 7 bases. V lost 3 bases to trimming and J lost 4 bases; unmatched junction nucleotides: 2. Germline V gene data show CDR1 as SGHTA and CDR2 as FQGNSA. This CDR3 contains 13 residues. The CDR3 loop is CASSFGTVYGYTF. The CDR3 DNA sequence: TGTGCCAGCAGCTTTGGGACAGTCTATGGCTACACCTTC.

The chain combines TRBV9 with TRBJ1-2; 9 bases align to TRBD1. This CDR3 region has 15 residues. Germline trimming cut 2 bases from V and 2 bases from J; bases unmatched to any gene: 4. CDR1 is SGDLS, CDR2 YYNGEE, per germline. The CDR3 sequence is CASSVGTGYNYGYTF. The CDR3 DNA reads as TGTGCCAGCAGCGTGGGGACAGGGTACAACTATGGCTACACCTTC.

The chain combines TRBV6-5 with TRBJ1-1, with D possibly being TRBD1 (6 bases). V was pared by 6 bases and J by 7 bases, with 12 bases between. The CDR3 is 12 amino acids. Per the germline V gene, CDR1 is MNHEY and CDR2 is SVGAGI. CDR3 loop: CASSRGEGEAFF. The DNA for the CDR3 is TGTGCCAGCAGCAGGGGCGAAGGTGAAGCTTTCTTT.

The V call is TRBV5-6, the J call TRBJ2-2; 8 bases align to TRBD1. The CDR3 spans 14 residues. Germline V gene sequence: CDR1 SGHDT, CDR2 YYEEEE. Unmatched junction bases numbered 6, after V lost 4 bases and J lost 7 bases. In DNA form, the CDR3 reads TGTGCCAGCAGCCACGGACAGGGTGGCGGGGAGCTGTTTTTT. Amino acids: CASSHGQGGGELFF.

This clone was seen only once. This chain connects TRBV3-1 (or the pseudogene TRBV3-2) to TRBJ1-5, with D maybe TRBD1 (5 bases). In germline, CDR1 is LGHDT, CDR2 YNNKEL (reference sequence). The ends were cut back, 4 bases at V and 0 bases at J, with 10 bases in the middle. This CDR3 is 15 amino acids long. CDR3 coding DNA: TGTGCCAGCAGCCTAGGGACTTATAGCAATCAGCCCCAGCATTTT. Protein product: CASSLGTYSNQPQHF.

This rearrangement joins TRBV4-3 to TRBJ1-2, with 7 bases aligning to TRBD1. CDR1 is LGHNA and CDR2 is YSLEER in the germline V gene. V dropped 4 bases and J dropped 6; count of bases not matched to a gene: 8. The CDR3 spans 14 residues. CDR3 amino acids: CASSLDRVGDGYTF. Here the CDR3 DNA reads TGCGCCAGCAGCCTCGACAGGGTCGGGGATGGCTACACCTTC.

This sequence joins TRBV5-1 and TRBJ2-3, with a possible D match to TRBD1 (6 bases). V was clipped by 0 bases and J by 2 bases, with 10 bases between them. This CDR3 spans 15 amino acids. Germline V lookup: CDR1 SGHRS, CDR2 YFSETQ. CDR3 loop: CASSLERTATDTQYF. The CDR3 DNA reads as TGCGCCAGCAGCTTGGAAAGGACAGCCACAGATACGCAGTATTTT.

The chain is built from TRBV7-2 and TRBJ1-5; the D gene is possibly TRBD1 (6 bases). Germline CDR1 reads SGHTA; CDR2 reads FQGNSA. Trimming took 5 bases from V and 2 from J, leaving 19 bases between them. CDR3 length equals 17 residues. The chain's CDR3 is CASSPRGGSGGNQPQHF. In DNA, the CDR3 is TGTGCCAGCAGCCCAAGGGGGGGGTCAGGGGGCAATCAGCCCCAGCATTTT.